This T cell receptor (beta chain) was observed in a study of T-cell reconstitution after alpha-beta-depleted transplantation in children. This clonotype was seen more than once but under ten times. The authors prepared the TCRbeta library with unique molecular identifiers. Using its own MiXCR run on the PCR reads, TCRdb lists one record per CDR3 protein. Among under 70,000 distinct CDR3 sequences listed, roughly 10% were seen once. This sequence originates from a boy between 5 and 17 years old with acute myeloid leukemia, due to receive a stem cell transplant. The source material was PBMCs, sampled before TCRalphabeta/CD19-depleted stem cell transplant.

This chain's CDR3 is CAWSRNIAGGPDTQYF. The CDR3, as DNA: TGTGCCTGGAGCCGAAATATAGCGGGAGGGCCAGATACGCAGTATTTT. This chain links TRBV30 with TRBJ2-3; 11 bases map to TRBD2. V was clipped by 3 bases and J by 4 bases; unmatched bases: 9. The CDR3 has 16 residues. Germline V gene sequence: CDR1 GTSNPN, CDR2 SVGIG (reference sequence).